The TCR beta chain described here comes from a study of blood T cells in healthy people across ages. The length of the CDR3 is 14 residues. V was shortened by 3 bases and J by 5 bases, with 8 bases between the two germline ends. This clonotype was seen more than once but under ten times. The antigen is undetermined. Through a sample-barcoded 5' primer and a J-beta primer mix, a second PCR was run for about 6 to 11 cycles. TCRdb itself ran the 5' RACE reads through MiXCR, one entry per CDR3 protein. The sample lists about 1.5 million distinct CDR3 sequences; approximately 39% were seen once. Study outcomes and limitations: Among long-lived donors, naive CD4+ cells were more numerous and diversity higher than in aged donors.

This TCR was recovered from a woman aged 18-29 years in good health. Sequencing used blood. This chain connects TRBV12-3 or TRBV12-4 to TRBJ1-6; D not certain. CDR3 DNA: TGTGCCAGCAGTTTTACCGGTAATAATTCACCCCTCCACTTT. Its protein is CASSFTGNNSPLHF.